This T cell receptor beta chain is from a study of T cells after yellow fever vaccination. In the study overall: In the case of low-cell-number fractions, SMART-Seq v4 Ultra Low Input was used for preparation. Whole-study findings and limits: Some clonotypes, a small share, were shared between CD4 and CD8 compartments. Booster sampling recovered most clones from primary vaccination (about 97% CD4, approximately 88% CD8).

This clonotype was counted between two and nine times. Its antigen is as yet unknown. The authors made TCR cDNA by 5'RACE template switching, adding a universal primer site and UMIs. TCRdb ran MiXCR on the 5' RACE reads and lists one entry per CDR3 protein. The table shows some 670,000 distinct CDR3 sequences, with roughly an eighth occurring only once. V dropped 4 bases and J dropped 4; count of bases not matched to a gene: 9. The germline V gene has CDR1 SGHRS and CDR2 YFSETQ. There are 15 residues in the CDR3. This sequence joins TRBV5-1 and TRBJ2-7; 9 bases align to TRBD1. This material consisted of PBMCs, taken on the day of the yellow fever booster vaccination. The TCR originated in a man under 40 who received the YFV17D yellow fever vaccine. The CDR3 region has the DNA TGCGCCAGCAGCCGGGACAGGGAAAATCAATACGAGCAGTACTTC. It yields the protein CASSRDRENQYEQYF.